This T cell receptor (beta chain) stems from a study of neoadjuvant anti-PD-1 for oral cavity cancer. Germline V gene lookup returns CDR1 SGHRS and CDR2 YFSETQ. V was trimmed by 1 base and J by 2 bases, leaving 7 bases between them. The CDR3 covers 13 residues. The repertoire was sequenced with immunoSEQ multiplex PCR; TCRdb's copy has only in-frame clones and lacks some. Of approximately 8,800 clones in the sample, roughly 64% were seen once. This clone was recorded a few times. Time point described: after neoadjuvant nivolumab, at surgical resection. This material consisted of PBMCs, taken after nivolumab (anti-PD-1) treatment. This sequence originates from a person between 40 and 85 years old with oral cavity squamous cell carcinoma. The rearrangement links TRBV5-1 to TRBJ2-7, with D uncertain. CDR3 coding DNA: TGCGCCAGCAGCTTGCAGGAAACCTACGAGCAGTACTTC. Protein product: CASSLQETYEQYF. Full variable domain (missing parts from reference TRBV5-1 and TRBJ2-7): KAGVTQTPRYLIKTRGQQVTLSCSPISGHRSVSWYQQTPGQGLQFLFEYFSETQRNKGNFPGRFSGRQFSNSRSEMNVSTLELGDSALYLCASSLQETYEQYFGPGTRLTVT.